This T cell receptor beta chain was documented in a study of identical twins. Study results and caveats: The presence of invariant MAIT and iNKT cells could partly confound analyses of zero-insertion sequences.

One entry per CDR3 protein results from TCRdb running MiXCR on the 5' RACE reads. This table holds roughly 200,000 distinct CDR3 sequences, approximately 15% found once. Looked up from germline, CDR1 is SGHVS and CDR2 is FQNEAQ. Trimming shortened V by 3 bases and J by 10 bases, and 7 bases separated the two germline ends. The CDR3 has 11 residues. A note on this clonotype: Its specificity is not known.

This sample was also put to use in a study of T cells expressing NK-cell markers. That paper states: Among several donors, these clonotypes also ranked first in the CD3+CD56-NKG2C+ fraction.

The source of this sequence is a woman younger than 35 in good health. This chain joins TRBV7-8 and TRBJ2-1, with TRBD2 as a possible D gene (5 bases). Source material: CD8+ T cells sorted from blood. Written as DNA, the CDR3 is TGTGCCAGCAGCTTGGGAGCGGAGCAGTTCTTC. It specifies CASSLGAEQFF.